The 23 T cell receptor beta chains in this list originate from one sample, sequenced in a study of human T cells and chemical hapten exposure. TCRdb re-called the RACE reads through MiXCR, storing one row per CDR3 protein. The data hold roughly 74,000 distinct CDR3 sequences, with 30% to 35% observed a single time. Time point here: patch test 1, 2 weeks after DPC sensitization. Treatment denoted: therapeutic diphenylcyclopropenone sensitization with weekly scalp DPC. This specimen was whole blood, taken in connection with sensitization to the hapten diphenylcyclopropenone (DPC). Source of these receptors: a man aged 35-49 years with alopecia areata. Some clones in this sample may be carry-over from other donors' samples.

Note on this clonotype: The junction departs from the called germline gene at one end, perhaps through a read error. The chain is built from TRBV7-8 and TRBJ2-7, with TRBD1 as a possible D gene (5 bases). This CDR3 has 13 amino acids. CDR1 is SGHVS, CDR2 FQNEAQ, per germline. This CDR3 is CASSLATQAKSIF. In DNA, the CDR3 is TGTGCCAGCAGCTTAGCAACACAGGCCAAGAGCATCTTC.

The chain uses TRBV20-1 and TRBJ2-1; 14 bases are shared with TRBD2. The trim removed 5 bases at V and 10 bases at J, leaving 7 bases unmatched. The CDR3 spans 14 residues. Germline V gene sequence: CDR1 DFQATT, CDR2 SNEGSKA (reference sequence). Written as DNA, the CDR3 is TGCAGTGCTCCCCGGACTAGCGGGAGGTGGGAGCAGTTCTTC. Translation gives CSAPRTSGRWEQFF.

The chain carries TRBV12-3 or TRBV12-4 and TRBJ2-3; D is undetermined. This CDR3 has 10 residues. V lost 11 bases and J 1 base, leaving 4 bases between the germline ends. The chain's CDR3 is CAVGTDTQYF. CDR3 coding DNA: TGTGCCGTAGGCACAGATACGCAGTATTTT.

This clonotype was observed a few times. The chain is built from TRBV28 and TRBJ1-6; no clear D. The germline gives CDR1 MDHEN, CDR2 SYDVKM. The CDR3 is 17 amino acids. Trimming stripped 5 bases from V and 0 bases from J, with 14 bases between. CDR3 nucleotides: TGTGCCAGCAGTCCCCTTGCGGCCAGCTCCTATAATTCACCCCTCCACTTT. Its translation: CASSPLAASSYNSPLHF.

The chain couples TRBV6-6 to TRBJ2-4, with 7 bases fitting TRBD1. The J segment lost 0 bases and the V segment lost 6 bases, leaving 8 bases of the junction unmatched. The CDR3 consists of 16 residues. Germline CDR1 is MNHNY and CDR2 is SVGAGI (reference sequence). The CDR3 DNA sequence: TGTGCCAGCAGCCAAGGACAGGTCCTAGCCAAAAACATTCAGTACTTC. This codes for CASSQGQVLAKNIQYF.

The rearrangement uses TRBV6-2 or TRBV6-3 and TRBJ2-1; tentatively, D is TRBD2 (6 bases). Per the germline V gene, CDR1 is MNHEY and CDR2 is SVGEGT. The germline V and J ends were trimmed by 5 bases and 9 bases, with 14 bases remaining between them. This CDR3 contains 13 residues. This CDR3 is CASSRLGGSEQFF. CDR3 DNA sequence: TGTGCCAGCAGTCGCCTGGGGGGATCTGAGCAGTTCTTC.

Only one count was recorded for this clonotype. This chain joins TRBV7-8 and TRBJ1-5, with D hard to call. CDR3 length: 15 residues. Trimming left V 7 bases short and J 0 bases short, with 13 bases between. Germline CDR1 SGHVS, CDR2 FQNEAQ. CDR3 region: CASNPGRNSNQPQHF. Written as DNA, the CDR3 is TGTGCCAGCAACCCTGGTAGGAATAGCAATCAGCCCCAGCATTTT.

The chain combines TRBV6-5 with TRBJ2-7; D is perhaps TRBD1 or TRBD2 (5 bases each). The ends were cut back, 5 bases at V and 2 bases at J, with 13 bases in the middle. The CDR3 runs to 14 residues. From germline, CDR1 is MNHEY and CDR2 SVGAGI. CDR3 sequence reads: CASSHEWGTYEQYF. The CDR3 DNA sequence: TGTGCCAGCAGTCACGAGTGGGGGACCTACGAGCAGTACTTC.

This clonotype was counted a few times. This chain uses TRBV20-1 with TRBJ1-2; D might be TRBD1 (5 bases). Per the germline V gene, CDR1 is DFQATT and CDR2 is SNEGSKA (reference sequence). The CDR3 is 15 amino acids. V was shortened by 0 bases and J by 3 bases, with 14 bases between the two germline ends. CDR3 nucleotide sequence: TGCAGTGCTAGAGATAGGCAGGGTAGCGACTATGGCTACACCTTC. Translating it yields CSARDRQGSDYGYTF.

CDR3 loop: CATAPLQGPTATQYF. The CDR3 DNA follows: TGTGCCACCGCCCCCCTCCAGGGACCGACAGCGACCCAGTACTTC. The rearrangement links TRBV15 to TRBJ2-5; the D gene could be TRBD1 or TRBD2 (5 bases each). The V gene's germline CDR1 is LNHNV and CDR2 YYDKDF (reference sequence). V was pared by 8 bases and J by 7 bases, with 23 bases between. CDR3 length equals 15 residues.

This rearrangement joins TRBV28 to TRBJ1-1; possible D gene TRBD1, 5 bases. Deletions cut 8 bases from V and 1 base from J, with 14 bases between. This CDR3 has 14 residues. Germline V gives CDR1 MDHEN, CDR2 SYDVKM. CDR3 amino acids: CASGPTDSNTEAFF. In DNA form, the CDR3 reads TGTGCCAGCGGCCCGACAGACTCGAACACTGAAGCTTTCTTT.

The chain recombines TRBV10-3 with TRBJ2-6; 7 nucleotides align to TRBD1. The germline V gene encodes CDR1 ENHRY and CDR2 SYGVKD. V lost 3 bases, J lost 4 bases, and 3 bases stayed unmatched. CDR3 length: 15 amino acids. This chain's CDR3 is CAISEGGPGANVLTF. The CDR3 nucleotides read TGTGCCATCAGTGAAGGGGGCCCCGGGGCCAACGTCCTGACTTTC.

This rearrangement joins TRBV7-6 to TRBJ2-3; D is unclear. V dropped 2 bases and J dropped 4 bases, with 10 bases sitting between them. CDR1 is SGHVS and CDR2 is FNYEAQ in the germline V gene. The CDR3 totals 14 residues. This CDR3 reads CASSLMTPPDTQYF. The CDR3 nucleotides read TGTGCCAGCAGCTTAATGACCCCACCAGATACGCAGTATTTT. The complete variable domain, with remaining parts taken from reference TRBV7-6 and TRBJ2-3, reads GAGVSQSPRYKVTKRGQDVALRCDPISGHVSLYWYRQALGQGPEFLTYFNYEAQQDKSGLPNDRFSAERPEGSISTLTIQRTEQRDSAMYRCASSLMTPPDTQYFGPGTRLTVL.

This chain connects TRBV27 to TRBJ1-1, with D perhaps matching TRBD1 (5 bases). Between the trimmed V and J ends, which lost 5 bases and 8 bases, there was a span of 18 bases. Germline CDR1 reads MNHEY; CDR2 reads SMNVEV (reference sequence). The CDR3 covers 14 residues. The CDR3 DNA reads TGTGCCAGCAGTCTCGTTTTTTCGTGGGGGGAAGCTTTCTTT. It encodes CASSLVFSWGEAFF.

This sequence joins TRBV7-6 and TRBJ2-1; D remains ambiguous. Trimming shortened V by 1 base and J by 5 bases, and 3 bases separated the two germline ends. This CDR3 comprises 12 residues. CDR1 and CDR2 from the germline V gene are SGHVS and FNYEAQ. CDR3 protein: CASSLGDNEQFF. The CDR3 DNA is TGTGCCAGCAGCTTAGGGGACAATGAGCAGTTCTTC.

The chain couples TRBV7-2 to TRBJ2-3, with D maybe TRBD1 (6 bases). Between the trimmed V and J ends, which lost 5 bases and 2 bases, there was a span of 14 bases. The CDR3 runs to 15 residues. Germline assignment: CDR1 SGHTA and CDR2 FQGNSA. CDR3: CASSAGVSHTDTQYF. CDR3 bases: TGTGCCAGCAGCGCAGGGGTTTCCCACACAGATACGCAGTATTTT.

The chain couples TRBV30 to TRBJ2-7; D might be TRBD2 (5 bases). The CDR3 has 12 residues. Germline values: CDR1 GTSNPN, CDR2 SVGIG (reference sequence). Trimming removed 3 bases from V and 4 bases from J, with 10 bases in between. In nucleotides, the CDR3 is TGTGCCTGGAGCGTAACTAGATACGAGCAGTACTTC. This gives the protein CAWSVTRYEQYF.

This chain joins TRBV6-5 and TRBJ2-7, with D perhaps matching TRBD2 (6 bases). The ends were cut back, 0 bases at V and 2 bases at J, with 29 bases in the middle. CDR3 length: 21 amino acids. In germline, CDR1 is MNHEY, CDR2 SVGAGI. The CDR3 spells CASSYSSSSQRVGWSPYEQYF. In nucleotides, the CDR3 is TGTGCCAGCAGTTACTCGAGTTCTTCTCAGCGGGTCGGATGGAGCCCCTACGAGCAGTACTTC.

In the case of this clonotype: The junction shows a germline mismatch at one end, possibly a read error. This chain links TRBV27 with TRBJ1-1; 9 nucleotides line up with TRBD1. Germline CDR1 reads MNHEY; CDR2 reads SMNVEV (reference sequence). The CDR3 has 14 residues. The CDR3 region has the DNA TGTGCCAGCAGTTTCCACCAACAGGGGGCTGAAACTTTCTTT. The encoded protein is CASSFHQQGAETFF.

This clonotype has only a few counts. This sequence joins TRBV29-1 and TRBJ1-5; D is possibly TRBD1 (6 bases). The germline CDR1 and CDR2 sequences are SQVTM and ANQGSEA. The CDR3 contains 13 residues. V dropped 6 bases and J dropped 2 bases, with 11 bases sitting between them. CDR3 region: CSVANRGNQPQHF. The DNA for the CDR3 is TGCAGCGTGGCGAACAGGGGCAATCAGCCCCAGCATTTT.

The genes are TRBV3-1 and TRBJ2-4; D call uncertain. The CDR3 runs 12 residues. V dropped 2 bases and J dropped 7 bases, with 6 bases sitting between them. Germline V gene lookup returns CDR1 LGHDT and CDR2 YNNKEL (reference sequence). The CDR3 bases are TGTGCCAGCAGCCAATTGGGGAACATTCAGTACTTC. It translates to CASSQLGNIQYF.

This clonotype was found once. The V call is TRBV5-1, the J call TRBJ2-5; no definite D call. The CDR3 extends over 14 amino acids. Germline CDR1 SGHRS, CDR2 YFSETQ. V was trimmed by 4 bases and J by 7 bases, leaving 17 bases between them. The CDR3 sequence is CASSPTGLRATQYF. The CDR3 DNA reads TGCGCCAGCAGCCCTACCGGGCTCCGGGCGACCCAGTACTTC. Drawing the rest from reference TRBV5-1 and TRBJ2-5, the complete variable domain is KAGVTQTPRYLIKTRGQQVTLSCSPISGHRSVSWYQQTPGQGLQFLFEYFSETQRNKGNFPGRFSGRQFSNSRSEMNVSTLELGDSALYLCASSPTGLRATQYFGPGTRLLVL.

This chain joins TRBV29-1 and TRBJ2-1; no clear D. The CDR3 is 12 amino acids. V was shortened by 0 bases and J by 8 bases, with 8 bases between the two germline ends. Per the germline V gene, CDR1 is SQVTM and CDR2 is ANQGSEA. CDR3 in DNA: TGCAGCGTTGAAGATTATGGCCATGAGCAGTTCTTC. It codes for CSVEDYGHEQFF.